Sequencing of this TCR beta chain was carried out in a study of cytomegalovirus exposure and HLA in healthy donors. About the research overall: Clustering assigned 81% of the 350 to 450 genotyped donors to the Caucasian-associated ancestry cluster.

Concerning this clone: No antigen is known for it. The germline gene is not matched at one end of the junction; a read error may be the cause.

Study-wide results and limits: Reportedly, diagnosis of cytomegalovirus status by the classifier showed high specificity and sensitivity. Most of the TCR beta V segments (in an earlier analysis) were productive either about 87% or about 30% of the time.

The CDR3 covers 16 residues. Germline assignment: CDR1 SGDLS and CDR2 YYNGEE. Primers: 60 Vbeta forward and 13 Jbeta reverse. Libraries were prepared by immunoSEQ multiplex PCR; TCRdb keeps only in-frame clonotypes and omits some of them. This repertoire shows fewer than 200,000 clones, about 70% found once; its top ten account for over 1.5%. The genes are TRBV9 and TRBJ1-4, with 8 bases that match TRBD1. The sample comprised PBMCs. The sequence derives from a woman between 25 and 40 years old in good health and CMV-seronegative. Here the CDR3 DNA reads TGTGCCGGCAGCGGAGCAGGGGGCGCATCTAATGAAAAACTGTTTTTT. Protein sequence: CAGSGAGGASNEKLFF.